Included here is one T cell receptor (beta chain) sequence, with context. Its antigen is still unknown. This entry comes from a study of T cell responses to AZD1222 COVID-19 vaccine. Overall study results and limits: Repertoires were obtained only post-peak T cell response. Donors, mostly white British, included more females; clonal diversity was possibly underestimated.

Produced via immunoSEQ multiplex PCR; TCRdb's table is partial and in-frame only. The table includes 170,000 or so clones, about nine tenths detected once. The TCR was taken from an adult in good health. Sequenced here: peripheral blood, sampled on day 0 of AZD1222 vaccination.

The CDR3 loop reads CASSYSTGDLYEQYF. The CDR3 coding sequence is TGTGCCAGCAGTTACTCAACGGGAGATCTCTACGAGCAGTACTTC. The chain links TRBV6-5 to TRBJ2-7, with a tentative D call TRBD2 (6 bases). V lost 0 bases, J lost 3 bases, and 12 bases lay in between. The CDR3 covers 15 residues. Germline loops: CDR1 MNHEY, CDR2 SVGAGI.